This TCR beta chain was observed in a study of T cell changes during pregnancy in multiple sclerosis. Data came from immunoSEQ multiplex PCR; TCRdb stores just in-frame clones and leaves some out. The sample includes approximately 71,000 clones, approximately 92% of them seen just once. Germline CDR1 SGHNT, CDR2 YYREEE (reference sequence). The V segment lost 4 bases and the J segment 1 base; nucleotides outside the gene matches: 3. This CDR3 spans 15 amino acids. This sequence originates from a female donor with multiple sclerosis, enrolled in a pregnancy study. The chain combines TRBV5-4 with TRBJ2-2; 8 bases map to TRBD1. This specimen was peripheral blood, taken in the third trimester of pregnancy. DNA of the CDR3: TGTGCCAGCAGCCCCGGGACAGGGAACACCGGGGAGCTGTTTTTT. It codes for CASSPGTGNTGELFF.